The 21 T cell receptor beta chains below were found in one sample sequenced in a study of cytomegalovirus exposure and HLA in healthy donors. This PCR relied on a set of 60 Vbeta primers and 13 Jbeta primers. Assay used: immunoSEQ multiplex PCR; TCRdb lists only in-frame clones, some missing. The repertoire has some 150,000 clones, around 78% of them found once; the top ten carry 0.7% to 0.8%. Sequencing input: PBMCs. These receptors came from a female donor in good health and CMV-seronegative.

The chain employs TRBV4-2 and TRBJ1-2, with 12 nucleotides matching TRBD1. The length of the CDR3 is 14 residues. The V and J ends lost 7 bases and 8 bases, in that order; junction bases with no gene match: 8. Germline V gene lookup returns CDR1 LGHNA and CDR2 YNFKEQ. The CDR3 coding sequence is TGTGCCAGCACCCGGGACAGGGGGCGCGGCGGCTACACCTTC. The encoded protein is CASTRDRGRGGYTF.

In its sample, this clone was seen a few times. The chain recombines TRBV27 with TRBJ1-5, with D possibly matching TRBD1 (5 bases). The V gene's germline CDR1 is MNHEY and CDR2 SMNVEV (reference sequence). The CDR3 length is 13 residues. The V and J ends lost 3 bases and 7 bases respectively, with 10 bases between them. CDR3 DNA: TGTGCCAGCAGTTTCTCGGAGGGGCAGCCCCAGCATTTT. This translates into CASSFSEGQPQHF.

The V call is TRBV2, the J call TRBJ2-7; 7 nucleotides align to TRBD1. The CDR3 is made up of 14 amino acids. Losses at the gene ends were 6 bases for V and 0 bases for J; bases not matched to a gene: 5. Germline CDR1 reads SNHLY; CDR2 reads FYNNEI. Here the CDR3 DNA reads TGTGCCAGCAGGGGACAGCTCGACTCCTACGAGCAGTACTTC. Its protein product is CASRGQLDSYEQYF.

This clone has a single count. CDR3: CASKGETGGFNEQYF. The CDR3 nucleotides are TGTGCCAGCAAAGGAGAGACAGGGGGTTTCAACGAGCAGTACTTC. The rearrangement uses TRBV2 and TRBJ2-7, with TRBD1 matching over 9 bases. This CDR3 has 15 residues. The J segment lost 5 bases and the V segment lost 7 bases, leaving 12 bases of the junction unmatched. The V gene's germline CDR1 is SNHLY and CDR2 FYNNEI.

The chain has TRBV9 and TRBJ2-7; D may be TRBD2 (5 bases). The CDR3 runs to 14 residues. Germline V CDR1 and CDR2: SGDLS, YYNGEE. Trimming removed 3 bases from V and 3 bases from J, with 13 bases in between. The CDR3: CASSAQSRDYEQYF. The CDR3 bases are TGTGCCAGCAGCGCTCAATCGAGGGACTACGAGCAGTACTTC.

The rearrangement joins TRBV2 to TRBJ2-3, with 12 bases fitting TRBD2. J gave up 4 bases and V 5 bases, and 7 bases lay outside the gene matches. CDR3 size: 16 residues. Germline V gene sequence: CDR1 SNHLY, CDR2 FYNNEI. The CDR3 loop reads CASSRRTSGVADTQYF. As DNA, the CDR3 is TGTGCCAGCAGTCGACGGACTAGCGGGGTGGCAGATACGCAGTATTTT.

V usage is TRBV10-3 and J usage is TRBJ2-7; tentatively, D is TRBD2 (5 bases). Trimming removed 2 bases from V and 4 bases from J, with 9 bases in between. Germline assignment: CDR1 ENHRY and CDR2 SYGVKD. This CDR3 has 13 amino acids. In DNA form, the CDR3 reads TGTGCCATCAGTGAGCGGGGTGCTTACGAGCAGTACTTC. This gives the protein CAISERGAYEQYF.

This chain uses TRBV15 with TRBJ1-1; a possible D gene is TRBD1 (6 bases). The CDR3 consists of 14 residues. V lost 1 base and J 4 bases, leaving 10 bases between the germline ends. Germline V gene sequence: CDR1 LNHNV, CDR2 YYDKDF (reference sequence). Written as DNA, the CDR3 is TGTGCCACCAGCAGAGTCACAGGGTCCACTGAAGCTTTCTTT. It yields the protein CATSRVTGSTEAFF.

The chain is built from TRBV4-2 and TRBJ1-4; possible D gene TRBD1, 6 bases. V was shortened by 0 bases and J by 14 bases, with 16 bases between the two germline ends. The CDR3 has 14 residues. Per germline, CDR1 LGHNA and CDR2 YNFKEQ. CDR3 protein: CASSQDGGQGMLFF. The CDR3 coding sequence is TGTGCCAGCAGCCAAGATGGGGGACAAGGGATGCTGTTTTTT.

The rearrangement uses TRBV19 and TRBJ1-6, with D unclear. CDR3 length: 16 amino acids. Trimming took 5 bases from V and 0 from J, leaving 11 bases between them. Per germline, CDR1 LNHDA and CDR2 SQIVND (reference sequence). Here the CDR3 reads CASSAGARSYNSPLHF. DNA of the CDR3: TGTGCCAGTAGTGCGGGAGCCCGCTCCTATAATTCACCCCTCCACTTT.

This sequence joins TRBV4-3 and TRBJ2-3; D gene unclear. CDR1 is LGHNA, CDR2 YSLEER, per germline. CDR3 length: 17 residues. Trimming left V 0 bases short and J 4 bases short, with 17 bases between. The CDR3 DNA reads TGCGCCAGCAGCCAAGACGCGGTTTCCAGTGTCGCAGATACGCAGTATTTT. This codes for CASSQDAVSSVADTQYF.

The V and J genes are TRBV4-2 and TRBJ2-3; 9 bases match TRBD2. The CDR3 length is 16 residues. V lost 0 bases and J lost 4; bases outside the gene matches: 5. Per germline, CDR1 LGHNA and CDR2 YNFKEQ. The CDR3 here is CASSQDGASGADTQYF. The CDR3 DNA follows: TGTGCCAGCAGCCAAGATGGGGCTAGCGGGGCAGATACGCAGTATTTT.

This clone was recorded a few times. The rearrangement uses TRBV12-5 and TRBJ2-1; possible D gene TRBD1, 6 bases. The V gene lost 4 bases and the J gene lost 3 bases, with 16 bases spanning the gap. The CDR3 has 16 residues. Germline lookup yields CDR1 LGHNT and CDR2 FRNRAP. The CDR3 DNA reads as TGTGCTAGTGGTTGGGGGCCTTCCCTTCTCTACAATGAGCAGTTCTTC. It yields the protein CASGWGPSLLYNEQFF. Full variable domain (missing parts from reference TRBV12-5 and TRBJ2-1): DARVTQTPRHKVTEMGQEVTMRCQPILGHNTVFWYRQTMMQGLELLAYFRNRAPLDDSGMPKDRFSAEMPDATLATLKIQPSEPRDSAVYFCASGWGPSLLYNEQFFGPGTRLTVL.

This clone was picked up a small number of times. The rearrangement links TRBV7-9 to TRBJ2-4, with 8 bases identical to TRBD1. The length of the CDR3 is 16 residues. Germline V gene lookup returns CDR1 SEHNR and CDR2 FQNEAQ (reference sequence). The V gene end was trimmed by 5 bases and the J gene end by 5 bases; junction bases not matched to a gene: 11. CDR3 DNA sequence: TGTGCCAGCAGCCCCCGGGACAGGTCTATCCAAAACATTCAGTACTTC. It yields the protein CASSPRDRSIQNIQYF. The full variable domain, in which reference TRBV7-9 and TRBJ2-4 provide the parts outside the CDR3, is DTGVSQNPRHKITKRGQNVTFRCDPISEHNRLYWYRQTLGQGPEFLTYFQNEAQLEKSRLLSDRFSAERPKGSFSTLEIQRTEQGDSAMYLCASSPRDRSIQNIQYFGAGTRLSVL.

The CDR3 here is CASSPGQGPYGYTF. DNA of the CDR3: TGTGCCAGCAGTCCCGGACAGGGCCCCTATGGCTACACCTTC. The gene calls are TRBV7-3 and TRBJ1-2; 8 nucleotides match TRBD1. The CDR3 runs to 14 residues. V shed 6 bases, J shed 4 bases, and the junction held 7 bases outside the gene matches. Germline V gene data show CDR1 as SGHTA and CDR2 as FQGTGA.

This clone was recorded a few times. The CDR3 sequence: CASGTGGITSYEQYF. The CDR3 DNA reads as TGTGCCAGCGGGACAGGGGGCATTACCTCCTACGAGCAGTACTTC. The gene calls are TRBV5-4 and TRBJ2-7, with TRBD1 matching over 12 bases. Germline-derived CDR1 and CDR2 are SGHNT and YYREEE (reference sequence). This CDR3 is built from 15 residues. Unmatched junction bases numbered 5, after V lost 7 bases and J lost 0 bases.

This chain joins TRBV21-1 and TRBJ1-1; the table's D call, TRBD1, was not checked against the DNA. TRBV21-1 is labeled a pseudogene. The CDR3 loop spans 15 amino acids. This CDR3 is CASSRTGMGNTEAFF. DNA of the CDR3: TGTGCCAGCAGCAGGACAGGGATGGGGAACACTGAAGCTTTCTTT.

Written as DNA, the CDR3 is TGCGCCAGCAGCACCACGAGTGGCTCCTACGAGCAGTACTTC. Protein product: CASSTTSGSYEQYF. This chain joins TRBV5-1 and TRBJ2-7, with D unclear. V was trimmed by 4 bases and J by 0 bases, leaving 11 bases between them. The CDR3 runs to 14 residues. Germline values: CDR1 SGHRS, CDR2 YFSETQ. Supplemented by reference TRBV5-1 and TRBJ2-7, the full variable domain reads KAGVTQTPRYLIKTRGQQVTLSCSPISGHRSVSWYQQTPGQGLQFLFEYFSETQRNKGNFPGRFSGRQFSNSRSEMNVSTLELGDSALYLCASSTTSGSYEQYFGPGTRLTVT.

V usage is TRBV5-1 and J usage is TRBJ1-6; tentatively, D is TRBD1 (5 bases). V lost 6 bases to trimming and J lost 11 bases, with 18 bases between them. The CDR3 length is 14 residues. Per the germline V gene, CDR1 is SGHRS and CDR2 is YFSETQ. This CDR3 reads CASNGGERLAPLHF. CDR3 coding DNA: TGCGCCAGCAATGGAGGGGAGCGGCTGGCACCCCTCCACTTT.

V is TRBV4-1 and J is TRBJ2-2; D might be TRBD2 (6 bases). The CDR3 is 13 residues long. The ends were cut back, 1 base at V and 7 bases at J, with 7 bases in the middle. In germline, CDR1 is MGHRA, CDR2 YSYEKL. The CDR3 here is CASSQVGSGELFF. CDR3 DNA: TGCGCCAGCAGCCAAGTCGGGAGCGGGGAGCTGTTTTTT.

The genes are TRBV11-1 and TRBJ2-3; TRBD1 aligns across 8 bases. Germline assignment: CDR1 SGHAT and CDR2 FQDESV (reference sequence). Trimming cost V 4 bases and J 4 bases; bases outside gene matches: 4. The CDR3 sequence is 14 residues long. CDR3 coding DNA: TGTGCCAGCAGCTCGGACAGGGTGGCAGATACGCAGTATTTT. This gives the protein CASSSDRVADTQYF.